The T cell receptor (beta chain) under discussion was sequenced for a study of blood T cell repertoires in COVID-19. As for the study in general: PBMCs, B-cell-depleted T cells, or T cells provided the cDNA or gDNA that made up the material.

This CDR3 has 14 residues. V lost 3 bases and J 1 base, leaving 10 bases between the germline ends. Germline CDR1 is KGHSH and CDR2 is LQKENI. Original processing notes: Amplification of reference gene primers provided the estimated nucleated cell counts. Generated by immunoSEQ multiplex PCR, the TCRdb table keeps only in-frame clones and is missing some. The DNA gave D and trimming, while V, J and clone size come from that table. The data hold more than 100,000 clones, with 80% to 90% observed a single time. Sequencing used peripheral blood. The V and J genes are TRBV18 and TRBJ2-7; the D gene is possibly TRBD1 (6 bases). This sequence was found in a man in his forties with acute or convalescent COVID-19. CDR3 in amino acids: CASSPRQGSYEQYF. The CDR3 region has the DNA TGTGCCAGCTCACCTCGGCAGGGGTCCTACGAGCAGTACTTC.